A single sample is the source of the 21 T cell receptor beta chains below, sequenced in a study of blood T cell repertoires in COVID-19. The assay was immunoSEQ multiplex PCR, and TCRdb's table has in-frame clones only and misses some. The table lists about 250,000 clones, 80% to 90% of them singletons. Sequences were obtained from PBMCs or T cells enriched from blood (not recorded which). The receptors were sampled from a young woman who had recovered from COVID-19.

The chain links TRBV30 to TRBJ2-3; D gene ambiguous. Germline-derived CDR1 and CDR2 are GTSNPN and SVGIG (reference sequence). V gave up 2 bases and J gave up 4 bases, with 10 bases separating them. The CDR3 sequence is 13 residues long. The chain's CDR3 is CAWSPQLPDTQYF. The CDR3 DNA reads TGTGCCTGGAGTCCACAACTACCAGATACGCAGTATTTT.

This chain uses TRBV15 with TRBJ2-2; TRBD2 is a possible D gene (5 bases). The CDR3 sequence is 12 residues long. Between the trimmed V and J ends, which lost 7 bases and 3 bases, there was a span of 6 bases. The V gene's germline CDR1 is LNHNV and CDR2 YYDKDF (reference sequence). This CDR3 reads CATTGYTGELFF. The CDR3 DNA reads as TGTGCCACCACGGGGTACACCGGGGAGCTGTTTTTT. The variable domain in full, completed from reference TRBV15 and TRBJ2-2, reads DAMVIQNPRYQVTQFGKPVTLSCSQTLNHNVMYWYQQKSSQAPKLLFHYYDKDFNNEADTPDNFQSRRPNTSFCFLDIRSPGLGDTAMYLCATTGYTGELFFGEGSRLTVL.

V usage is TRBV10-3 and J usage is TRBJ2-3, with 7 bases that match TRBD1. Germline CDR1 and CDR2: ENHRY and SYGVKD. The CDR3 has 14 amino acids. V dropped 6 bases and J dropped 2; count of bases not matched to a gene: 5. CDR3 loop: CAIRRQGFTDTQYF. CDR3 coding DNA: TGTGCCATCAGGAGACAGGGTTTCACAGATACGCAGTATTTT.

Here the CDR3 reads CASSHTRLAGGSYNEQFF. The CDR3 DNA follows: TGTGCCAGCAGTCATACCCGACTAGCGGGGGGGTCCTACAATGAGCAGTTCTTC. This sequence joins TRBV6-2 or TRBV6-3 and TRBJ2-1; 14 bases fit TRBD2. This CDR3 has 18 amino acids. V lost 5 bases, J lost 1 base, and 7 bases stayed unmatched. CDR1 MNHEY and CDR2 SVGEGT come from the germline V gene.

The chain employs TRBV15 and TRBJ1-5, with no clear D. The germline V gene encodes CDR1 LNHNV and CDR2 YYDKDF (reference sequence). The CDR3 loop spans 15 amino acids. Trimming removed 1 base at V and 1 base at J, with 8 bases between. CDR3 amino acids: CATSRAGRSNQPQHF. The CDR3 DNA sequence: TGTGCCACCAGCAGAGCGGGTAGGAGCAATCAGCCCCAGCATTTT.

The rearrangement joins TRBV10-3 to TRBJ1-2; D gene uncertain. Germline-derived CDR1 and CDR2 are ENHRY and SYGVKD. V was pared by 4 bases and J by 4 bases, with 4 bases between. The CDR3 loop spans 11 amino acids. The CDR3 here is CAISGGYGYTF. The CDR3 DNA sequence: TGTGCCATCAGTGGCGGCTATGGCTACACCTTC.

The V call is TRBV27, the J call TRBJ2-7; 14 bases map to TRBD2. CDR1 MNHEY and CDR2 SMNVEV come from the germline V gene (reference sequence). CDR3 length: 18 amino acids. V was pared by 5 bases and J by 2 bases, with 11 bases of the junction left unmatched. The CDR3 here is CASSPGLAGGPHTYEQYF. The CDR3 region has the DNA TGTGCCAGCAGTCCCGGACTAGCGGGGGGCCCCCATACCTACGAGCAGTACTTC.

The rearrangement joins TRBV7-9 to TRBJ2-1; 11 bases match TRBD2. CDR1 and CDR2 from the germline V gene are SEHNR and FQNEAQ (reference sequence). This CDR3 is built from 15 residues. V lost 5 bases to trimming and J lost 6 bases; unmatched junction nucleotides: 6. The CDR3 sequence: CASSQLAGDANEQFF. CDR3 coding DNA: TGTGCCAGCAGCCAACTAGCGGGGGATGCCAATGAGCAGTTCTTC.

V and J are TRBV19 and TRBJ2-3; 7 bases agree with TRBD1. In germline, CDR1 is LNHDA, CDR2 SQIVND (reference sequence). Losses at the gene ends were 6 bases for V and 9 bases for J; bases not matched to a gene: 9. There are 13 residues in the CDR3. For the CDR3, the DNA is TGTGCCAGTAGCACACAGGGGCAGGTCACGCAGTATTTT. Its translation is CASSTQGQVTQYF.

This rearrangement joins TRBV19 to TRBJ1-5; D is unresolved. V shed 5 bases and J shed 7 bases, with 9 bases lying between them. Germline CDR1 LNHDA, CDR2 SQIVND (reference sequence). The CDR3 is made up of 12 amino acids. The CDR3 DNA reads as TGTGCCAGTAGTGCCGAAGCCCAGCCCCAGCATTTT. Translation: CASSAEAQPQHF.

The chain has TRBV6-5 and TRBJ2-7, with a tentative D call TRBD2 (6 bases). The CDR3 has 13 residues. Germline CDR1 MNHEY, CDR2 SVGAGI. V was clipped by 0 bases and J by 6 bases, with 9 bases between them. The CDR3 nucleotides read TGTGCCAGCAGTTACTCGATGGAGGGCGAGCAGTACTTC. This encodes CASSYSMEGEQYF.

The chain uses TRBV27 and TRBJ2-7, with a tentative D call TRBD1 (6 bases). Trimming removed 1 base at V and 2 bases at J, with 12 bases between. CDR1 and CDR2 (germline): MNHEY, SMNVEV (reference sequence). The CDR3 covers 15 residues. This CDR3 reads CASSLWQGPTYEQYF. DNA of the CDR3: TGTGCCAGCAGTTTATGGCAGGGGCCTACCTACGAGCAGTACTTC.

CDR3 loop: CASSQGVLSLQSAFF. CDR3 sequence (DNA): TGTGCCAGCTCTCAGGGGGTATTGTCCTTACAGTCGGCTTTCTTT. The chain joins TRBV18 to TRBJ1-1; 7 bases line up with TRBD1. Germline trimming cut 6 bases from V and 11 bases from J; bases unmatched to any gene: 18. CDR3 length: 15 residues. The germline gives CDR1 KGHSH, CDR2 LQKENI.

This chain joins TRBV6-5 and TRBJ2-5, with TRBD1 identical over 7 bases. J gave up 1 base and V 2 bases, and 7 bases lay outside the gene matches. The CDR3 is 16 residues long. The germline CDR1 and CDR2 sequences are MNHEY and SVGAGI. CDR3: CASSYRGRGFQETQYF. The CDR3 DNA sequence: TGTGCCAGCAGTTACAGGGGCAGGGGGTTCCAAGAGACCCAGTACTTC.

The chain joins TRBV2 to TRBJ1-4; TRBD1 matches 7 bases. Trimming took 5 bases from V and 8 from J; bases not matched to a gene: 5. The CDR3 spans 13 residues. Germline CDR1 is SNHLY and CDR2 is FYNNEI. As DNA, the CDR3 is TGTGCCAGCAGTCGAGACAGGGCCGAAAAACTGTTTTTT. This encodes CASSRDRAEKLFF. Using reference TRBV2 and TRBJ1-4 for the parts outside the CDR3, the full variable domain is EPEVTQTPSHQVTQMGQEVILRCVPISNHLYFYWYRQILGQKVEFLVSFYNNEISEKSEIFDDQFSVERPDGSNFTLKIRSTKLEDSAMYFCASSRDRAEKLFFGSGTQLSVL.

This clone has only one observation. The chain combines TRBV9 with TRBJ2-7; 9 nucleotides align to TRBD1. The CDR3 extends over 15 amino acids. The germline gives CDR1 SGDLS, CDR2 YYNGEE. Trimming removed 3 bases from V and 4 bases from J; junction bases left unmatched: 8. The CDR3 loop reads CASSGSDRGSYEQYF. DNA for the CDR3: TGTGCCAGCAGCGGATCAGACAGGGGGAGTTACGAGCAGTACTTC.

The rearrangement uses TRBV3-1 (or the pseudogene TRBV3-2) and TRBJ1-2, with D maybe TRBD1 (5 bases). Trimming shortened V by 2 bases and J by 4 bases, and 14 bases separated the two germline ends. CDR3 length: 15 residues. Germline V gene lookup returns CDR1 LGHDT and CDR2 YNNKEL (reference sequence). CDR3 in amino acids: CASSQQGGVAYGYTF. In DNA form, the CDR3 reads TGTGCCAGCAGCCAACAGGGAGGAGTAGCCTATGGCTACACCTTC.

V gene TRBV14 combines with J gene TRBJ1-2; 8 bases are a match to TRBD1. The CDR3 contains 15 residues. Per the germline V gene, CDR1 is SGHDN and CDR2 is FVKESK. J gave up 2 bases and V 1 base, and 3 bases lay outside the gene matches. Here the CDR3 DNA reads TGTGCCAGCAGCCAAGCCGGACAGGGCAACTATGGCTACACCTTC. It is translated as CASSQAGQGNYGYTF.

V and J are TRBV5-1 and TRBJ2-5; D ambiguous. Germline values: CDR1 SGHRS, CDR2 YFSETQ. The CDR3 is 12 residues long. V lost 5 bases and J 5 bases, leaving 10 bases between the germline ends. CDR3 sequence reads: CASRPGSETQYF. For the CDR3, the DNA is TGCGCCAGCAGGCCAGGATCCGAGACCCAGTACTTC.

This chain links TRBV9 with TRBJ2-3; possibly TRBD2 for D (6 bases). The germline V gene has CDR1 SGDLS and CDR2 YYNGEE. The CDR3 length is 14 residues. The V end lost 0 bases, the J end lost 6 bases, and 11 bases lay between the germline ends. CDR3 amino acids: CASSVVQGGDTQYF. CDR3 nucleotides: TGTGCCAGCAGCGTAGTGCAGGGAGGCGATACGCAGTATTTT.

The V gene is TRBV11-3, the J gene TRBJ2-1, with 15 nucleotides matching TRBD2. This CDR3 has 20 amino acids. V trimming: 2 bases; J trimming: 8 bases; junction bases outside the gene matches: 16. Germline CDR1 and CDR2: SGHNT and YENEEA. CDR3 coding DNA: TGTGCCAGCAGCTTATTCAGGGGAGAGGGACTAGCGGGGGGCGGGGATGAGCAGTTCTTC. It encodes CASSLFRGEGLAGGGDEQFF. The whole variable domain, filled in from reference TRBV11-3 and TRBJ2-1, reads EAGVVQSPRYKIIEKKQPVAFWCNPISGHNTLYWYLQNLGQGPELLIRYENEEAVDDSQLPKDRFSAERLKGVDSTLKIQPAELGDSAVYLCASSLFRGEGLAGGGDEQFFGPGTRLTVL.